The T cell receptor beta chain under discussion was sequenced for a study of T cell repertoires in cytomegalovirus infection. On the study more broadly: Matching HLA type and CMV infection were both indicated by public TCR beta signatures.

From the reads, TCRdb called clonotypes with MiXCR, one entry per CDR3 protein. The repertoire holds 200,000 to 250,000 distinct CDR3 sequences, with roughly 34% as singletons. Points on this clonotype: Its antigen is as yet unknown.

CDR1 is SQVTM and CDR2 is ANQGSEA in the germline V gene. The CDR3 runs to 15 residues. Trimming took 5 bases from V and 5 from J; bases not matched to a gene: 5. The specimen comprised CD8+ T cells from cultured PBMCs, sampled from culture after CMV antigen stimulation. This receptor was obtained from a human donor in good health (CMV status not recorded). Some clones in this sample may be carry-over from other donors' samples. This sequence joins TRBV29-1 and TRBJ2-2; TRBD2 matches at 13 bases. CDR3 residues: CSVRTSGRITGELFF. CDR3 DNA: TGCAGCGTTCGGACTAGCGGGAGAATAACCGGGGAGCTGTTTTTT.